This TCR beta chain came from a study of T cells in Graves' hyperthyroidism and ophthalmopathy. Amplification of TCR beta CDR3 regions was performed using RNA transcripts as template. Primed by the HTBI set, a first-round RT-PCR was run on the TCR CDR3. TCRdb reprocessed the multiplex PCR reads via MiXCR and lists one record per CDR3 protein. Of around 440,000 distinct CDR3 sequences in the sample, about a sixth are singletons; the top ten hold just under 8%. Only a few counts were recorded for this clonotype. The CDR3 consists of 15 residues. Germline-derived CDR1 and CDR2 are SGHTA and FQGTGA. The V end lost 5 bases, the J end lost 6 bases, and 16 bases lay between the germline ends. The PBMCs were taken from around 9.1 ml of fresh peripheral blood.

The sequence came from a young woman with Graves' hyperthyroidism. Sequenced input: blood. The chain joins TRBV7-3 to TRBJ2-2, with a possible D match to TRBD2 (7 bases). The CDR3 reads CASSQRGGAPGELFF. Written as DNA, the CDR3 is TGTGCCAGCAGCCAAAGGGGGGGGGCACCCGGGGAGCTGTTTTTT.